This TCR beta chain was recorded in a study of blood T cell repertoires in COVID-19. At the level of the study: Samples taken during acute and convalescent COVID-19 were collected in the United States, Italy and Spain. From T cells, B-cell-depleted T cells, or PBMCs came the material, which was cDNA or gDNA.

How the authors handled the data: Amplifying reference gene primers gave estimates of nucleated cell counts. Sequenced by immunoSEQ multiplex PCR; TCRdb stores in-frame clones only, minus some. For V, J and clone size, that table is used; D and trimming come from the DNA. The repertoire consists of 30,000 to 40,000 clones, with 88% occurring once and the leading ten covering around 15%. Germline V gene sequence: CDR1 SGHNT, CDR2 YENEEA. J gave up 5 bases and V 5 bases, and 7 bases lay outside the gene matches. The CDR3 consists of 15 residues. This rearrangement joins TRBV11-3 to TRBJ2-2; 8 nucleotides agree with TRBD2. The sample taken for sequencing was peripheral blood. This receptor was identified in a man aged 55 to 70 with active COVID-19. The CDR3 DNA is TGTGCCAGCAGCATCACTAGCGGAGGAACCGGGGAGCTGTTTTTT. Translating gives CASSITSGGTGELFF.